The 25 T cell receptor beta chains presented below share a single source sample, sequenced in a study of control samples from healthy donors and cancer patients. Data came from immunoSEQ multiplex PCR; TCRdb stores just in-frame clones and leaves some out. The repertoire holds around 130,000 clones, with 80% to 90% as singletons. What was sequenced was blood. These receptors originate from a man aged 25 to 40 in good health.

This CDR3 is CASSPPGASGNTIYF. Written as DNA, the CDR3 is TGTGCCAGCTCACCACCGGGGGCCTCTGGAAACACCATATATTTT. The rearrangement joins TRBV18 to TRBJ1-3; TRBD1 might be the D (6 bases). The germline CDR1 and CDR2 sequences are KGHSH and LQKENI. This CDR3 contains 15 residues. Trimming cost V 0 bases and J 0 bases, with 6 bases left between them.

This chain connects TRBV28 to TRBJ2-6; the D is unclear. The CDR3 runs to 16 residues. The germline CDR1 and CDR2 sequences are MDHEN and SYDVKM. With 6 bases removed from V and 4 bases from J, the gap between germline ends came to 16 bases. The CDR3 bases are TGTGCCAGCAGACCTTTTACAGCAGCAGGGGCCAACGTCCTGACTTTC. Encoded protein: CASRPFTAAGANVLTF.

Here the CDR3 DNA reads TGCGCCAGCAGCTTAGGGGCGGGGGTCCAAGAGACCCAGTACTTC. Its protein product is CASSLGAGVQETQYF. The J gene is TRBJ2-5, the V gene TRBV5-1; 7 nucleotides align to TRBD2. Germline assignment: CDR1 SGHRS and CDR2 YFSETQ. The CDR3 length is 15 residues. V gave up 2 bases and J gave up 1 base; unmatched junction bases: 5.

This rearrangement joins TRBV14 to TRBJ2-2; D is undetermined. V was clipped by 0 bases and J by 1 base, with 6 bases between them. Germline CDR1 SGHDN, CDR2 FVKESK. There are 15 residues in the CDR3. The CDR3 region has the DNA TGTGCCAGCAGCCAAGAGTCTTGGAACACCGGGGAGCTGTTTTTT. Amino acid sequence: CASSQESWNTGELFF.

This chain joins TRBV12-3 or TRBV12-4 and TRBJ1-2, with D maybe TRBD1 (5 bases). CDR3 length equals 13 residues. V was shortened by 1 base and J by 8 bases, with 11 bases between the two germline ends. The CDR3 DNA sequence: TGTGCCAGCAGTTTAGATGGGGGTCGCGGCTACACCTTC. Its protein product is CASSLDGGRGYTF.

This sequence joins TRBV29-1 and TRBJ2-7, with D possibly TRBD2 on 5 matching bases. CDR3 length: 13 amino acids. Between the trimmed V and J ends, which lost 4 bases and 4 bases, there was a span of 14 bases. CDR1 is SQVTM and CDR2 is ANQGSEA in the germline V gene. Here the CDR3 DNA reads TGCAGCGTTGGTGACCAAAGAGGGTACGAGCAGTACTTC. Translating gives CSVGDQRGYEQYF.

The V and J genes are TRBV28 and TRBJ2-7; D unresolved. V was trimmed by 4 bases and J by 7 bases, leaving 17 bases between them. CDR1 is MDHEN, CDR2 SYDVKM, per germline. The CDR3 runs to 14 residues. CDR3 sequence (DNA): TGTGCCAGCAGTTCCCTGGACCTACTACGGGAGCAGTACGTC. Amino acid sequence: CASSSLDLLREQYV.

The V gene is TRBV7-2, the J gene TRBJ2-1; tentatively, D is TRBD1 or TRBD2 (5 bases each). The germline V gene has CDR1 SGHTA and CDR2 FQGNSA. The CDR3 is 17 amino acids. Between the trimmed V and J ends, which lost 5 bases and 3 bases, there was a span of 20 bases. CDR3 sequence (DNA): TGTGCCAGCAGCGGACAACATGAGGACTTCAACTACAATGAGCAGTTCTTC. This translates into CASSGQHEDFNYNEQFF.

The CDR3 loop is CASSQDPPSGTTIEQFF. The DNA of the CDR3 is TGCGCCAGCAGCCAAGATCCCCCCTCCGGGACGACAATTGAGCAGTTCTTC. V gene TRBV4-1 combines with J gene TRBJ2-1, with D perhaps being TRBD1 or TRBD2 (5 bases each). This CDR3 region has 17 residues. The ends were cut back, 0 bases at V and 9 bases at J, with 21 bases in the middle. The germline gives CDR1 MGHRA, CDR2 YSYEKL.

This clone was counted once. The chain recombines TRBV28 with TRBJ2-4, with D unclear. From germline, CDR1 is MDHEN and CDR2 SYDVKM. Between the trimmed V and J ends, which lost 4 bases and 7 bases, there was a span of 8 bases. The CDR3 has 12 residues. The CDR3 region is CASSSNSNIQYF. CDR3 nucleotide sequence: TGTGCCAGCAGTTCAAACAGTAACATTCAGTACTTC.

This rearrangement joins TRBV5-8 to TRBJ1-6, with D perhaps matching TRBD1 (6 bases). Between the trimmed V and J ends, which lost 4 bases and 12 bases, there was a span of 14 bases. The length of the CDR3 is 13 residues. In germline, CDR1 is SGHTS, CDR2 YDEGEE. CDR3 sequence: CASSADSRKPLHF. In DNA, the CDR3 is TGTGCCAGCAGCGCGGACAGTCGAAAACCCCTCCACTTT.

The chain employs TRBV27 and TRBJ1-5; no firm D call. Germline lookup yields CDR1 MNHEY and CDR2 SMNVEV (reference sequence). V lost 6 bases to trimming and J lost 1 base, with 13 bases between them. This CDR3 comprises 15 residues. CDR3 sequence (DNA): TGTGCCAGCAGGTTAGGTGGCCCAAGCAATCAGCCCCAGCATTTT. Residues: CASRLGGPSNQPQHF.

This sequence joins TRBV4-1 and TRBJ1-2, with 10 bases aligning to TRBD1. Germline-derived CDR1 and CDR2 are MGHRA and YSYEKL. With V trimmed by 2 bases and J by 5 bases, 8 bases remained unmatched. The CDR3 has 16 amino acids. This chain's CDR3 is CASSQSGTGVGYGYTF. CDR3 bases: TGCGCCAGCAGCCAATCCGGGACAGGGGTTGGGTATGGCTACACCTTC.

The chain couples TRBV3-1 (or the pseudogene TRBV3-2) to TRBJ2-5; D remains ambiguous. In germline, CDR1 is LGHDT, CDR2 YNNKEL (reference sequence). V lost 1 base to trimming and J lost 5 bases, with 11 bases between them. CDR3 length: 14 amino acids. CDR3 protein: CASSQGPIGETQYF. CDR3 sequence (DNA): TGTGCCAGCAGCCAAGGACCTATCGGGGAGACCCAGTACTTC.

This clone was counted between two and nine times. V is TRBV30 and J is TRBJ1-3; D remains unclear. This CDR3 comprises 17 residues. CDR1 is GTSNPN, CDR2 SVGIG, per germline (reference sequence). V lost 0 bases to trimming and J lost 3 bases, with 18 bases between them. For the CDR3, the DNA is TGTGCCTGGAGTGTACGACCCCGACTATTAGGTGGAAACACCATATATTTT. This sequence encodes CAWSVRPRLLGGNTIYF. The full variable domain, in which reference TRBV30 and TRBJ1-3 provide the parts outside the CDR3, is SQTIHQWPATLVQPVGSPLSLECTVEGTSNPNLYWYRQAAGRGLQLLFYSVGIGQISSEVPQNLSASRPQDRQFILSSKKLLLSDSGFYLCAWSVRPRLLGGNTIYFGEGSWLTVV.

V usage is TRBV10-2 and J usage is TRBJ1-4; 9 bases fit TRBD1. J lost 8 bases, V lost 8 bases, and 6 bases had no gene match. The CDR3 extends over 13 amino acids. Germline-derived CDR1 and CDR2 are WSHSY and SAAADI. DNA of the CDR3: TGCGCCAGCGGGACGGACAGGGGAGAAAAACTGTTTTTT. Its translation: CASGTDRGEKLFF.

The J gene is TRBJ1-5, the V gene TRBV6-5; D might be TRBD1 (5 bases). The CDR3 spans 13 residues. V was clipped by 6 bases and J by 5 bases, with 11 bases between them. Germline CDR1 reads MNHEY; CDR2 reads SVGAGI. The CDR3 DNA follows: TGTGCCAGCAGCGCCGGGACTTATCAGCCCCAGCATTTT. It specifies CASSAGTYQPQHF.

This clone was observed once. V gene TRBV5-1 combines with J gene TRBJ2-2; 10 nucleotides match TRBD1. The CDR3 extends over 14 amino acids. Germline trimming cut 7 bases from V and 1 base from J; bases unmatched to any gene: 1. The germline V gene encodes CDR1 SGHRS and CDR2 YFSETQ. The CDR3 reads CASGTGENTGELFF. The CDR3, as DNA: TGCGCCAGCGGGACAGGGGAGAACACCGGGGAGCTGTTTTTT.

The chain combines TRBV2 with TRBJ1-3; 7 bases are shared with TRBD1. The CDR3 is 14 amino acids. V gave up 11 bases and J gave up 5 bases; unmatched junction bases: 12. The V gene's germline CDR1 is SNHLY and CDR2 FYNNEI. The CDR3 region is CAQDETGSRNTIYF. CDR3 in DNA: TGTGCCCAGGACGAGACAGGGAGCCGAAACACCATATATTTT.

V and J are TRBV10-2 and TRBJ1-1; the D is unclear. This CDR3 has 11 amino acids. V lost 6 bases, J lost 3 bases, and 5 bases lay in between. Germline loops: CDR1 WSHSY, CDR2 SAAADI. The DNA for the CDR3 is TGCGCCAGCAGGGACGACACTGAAGCTTTCTTT. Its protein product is CASRDDTEAFF.

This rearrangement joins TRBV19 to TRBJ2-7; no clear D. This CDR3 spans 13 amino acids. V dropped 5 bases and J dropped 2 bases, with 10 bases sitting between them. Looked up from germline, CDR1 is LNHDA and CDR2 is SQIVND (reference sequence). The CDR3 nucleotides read TGTGCCAGTAGTCGTACCGGTGCCTACGAGCAGTACTTC. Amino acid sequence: CASSRTGAYEQYF.

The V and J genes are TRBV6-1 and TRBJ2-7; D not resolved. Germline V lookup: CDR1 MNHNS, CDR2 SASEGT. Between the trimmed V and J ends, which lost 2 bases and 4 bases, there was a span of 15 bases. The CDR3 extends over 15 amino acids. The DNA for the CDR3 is TGTGCCAGCAGTGAACTACTCCCGACTGTTTACGAGCAGTACGTC. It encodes CASSELLPTVYEQYV.

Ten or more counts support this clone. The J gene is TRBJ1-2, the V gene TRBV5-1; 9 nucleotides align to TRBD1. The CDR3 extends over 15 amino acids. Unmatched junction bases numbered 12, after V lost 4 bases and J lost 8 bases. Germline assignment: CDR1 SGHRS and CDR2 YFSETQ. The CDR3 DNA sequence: TGCGCCAGCAGCCTAGAGGGACAGGGTACGAGGGGCTACACCTTC. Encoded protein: CASSLEGQGTRGYTF.

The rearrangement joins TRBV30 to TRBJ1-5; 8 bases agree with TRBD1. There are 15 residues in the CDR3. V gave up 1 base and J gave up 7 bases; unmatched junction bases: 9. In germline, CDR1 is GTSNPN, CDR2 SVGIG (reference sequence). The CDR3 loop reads CAWSAPQGAGQPQHF. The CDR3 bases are TGTGCCTGGAGTGCTCCTCAGGGGGCCGGACAGCCCCAGCATTTT.

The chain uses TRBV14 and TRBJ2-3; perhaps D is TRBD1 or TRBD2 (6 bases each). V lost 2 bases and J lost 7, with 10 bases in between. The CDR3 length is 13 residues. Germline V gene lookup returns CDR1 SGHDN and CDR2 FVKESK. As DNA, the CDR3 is TGTGCCAGCAGCCAAATAGGGGGGAATACGCAGTATTTT. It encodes CASSQIGGNTQYF. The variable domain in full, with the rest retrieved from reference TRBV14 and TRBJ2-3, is EAGVTQFPSHSVIEKGQTVTLRCDPISGHDNLYWYRRVMGKEIKFLLHFVKESKQDESGMPNNRFLAERTGGTYSTLKVQPAELEDSGVYFCASSQIGGNTQYFGPGTRLTVL.